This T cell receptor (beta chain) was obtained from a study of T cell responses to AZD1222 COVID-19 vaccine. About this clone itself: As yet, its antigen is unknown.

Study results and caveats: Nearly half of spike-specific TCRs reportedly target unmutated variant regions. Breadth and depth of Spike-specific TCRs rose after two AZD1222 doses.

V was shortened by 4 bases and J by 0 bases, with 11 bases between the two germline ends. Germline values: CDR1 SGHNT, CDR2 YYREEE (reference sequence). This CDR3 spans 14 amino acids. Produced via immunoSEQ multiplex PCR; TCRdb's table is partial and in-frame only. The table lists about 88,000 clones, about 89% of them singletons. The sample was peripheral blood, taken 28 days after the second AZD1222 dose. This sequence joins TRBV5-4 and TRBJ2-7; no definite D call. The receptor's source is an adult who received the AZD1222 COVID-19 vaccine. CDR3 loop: CASSTDDGSYEQYF. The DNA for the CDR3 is TGTGCCAGCAGCACAGACGACGGCTCCTACGAGCAGTACTTC.